This T cell receptor beta chain was sequenced during a study of blood T cell repertoires in COVID-19. This CDR3 region has 17 residues. CDR1 is MNHEY and CDR2 is SVGEGT in the germline V gene. V was pared by 4 bases and J by 8 bases, with 21 bases between. Each recovered donor of Cohort 3 presented with two negative PCRs, clearance, or symptom resolution. Sequenced by immunoSEQ multiplex PCR; TCRdb stores in-frame clones only, minus some. The sample lists approximately 310,000 clones; 70% to 90% were seen once. The rearrangement uses TRBV6-2 or TRBV6-3 and TRBJ1-6; D is undetermined. This receptor was obtained from a man aged 25-40 years who had recovered from COVID-19. The sequenced sample consisted of PBMCs or T cells enriched from blood (not recorded which). Written as DNA, the CDR3 is TGTGCCAGCAGTTCCCTGTACCCGCAGCGACTCCATTCACCCCTCCACTTT. Translated: CASSSLYPQRLHSPLHF.